This T cell receptor (beta chain) was retrieved from a study of OX40 agonist ivuxolimab in advanced cancers. For the study in its entirety: Ivuxolimab was an agonistic, fully human IgG2 monoclonal antibody directed against OX40 (CD134), a costimulatory receptor. Intravenous ivuxolimab was administered to patients every 2 weeks at six dose levels: 0.01, 0.1, 0.3, 1.5, 3 and 10 mg/kg. Among the roughly 52 dose-escalation patients, around 19 had hepatocellular carcinoma, some 15 melanoma, 9 renal cell carcinoma and 9 head and neck cancer. In the dose-escalation cohort, 82.7% of patients were male, and the mean age was approximately 64 years, with a range of about 23 to 90. Patients were allowed to have had prior anti-PD-1, anti-PD-L1 or anti-CTLA-4 therapy, and approximately 40% of the dose-escalation patients had been treated with checkpoint inhibitors. Three dose-escalation patients achieved partial responses, one with hepatocellular carcinoma and two with cutaneous melanoma. Peripheral TCRbeta sequencing aimed to test whether ivuxolimab altered TCR sequence diversity and caused clonal T-cell expansion. The paper reports the monotherapy dose-escalation portion (N ≈ 50 patients) of the phase I ivuxolimab trial.

Genomic DNA was isolated from the sorted cells so that the TCRbeta CDR3 region could be sequenced. The immunoSEQ Assay was used for sequencing of TCRbeta CDR3 regions. Drawn from immuneACCESS, this table holds only the in-frame rearrangements with V and J called that TCRdb kept. Clones are partly lost; checked studies trace under half to an unresolved V gene and leave the rest unexplained. The sample table shows 60,000 to 95,000 clones, and about 92% are seen once. The ten largest account for 0.37% of the sample. A remark on this clone: Its specific antigen is unknown. Base qualities are missing; no much larger clone stands one base away.

The trial excluded patients who had a history of autoimmune disease or were on systemic immunosuppression. Peripheral blood for TCR sequencing was collected from all dose cohorts at baseline, on cycle 4 day 1, and on cycle 7 day 1. Samples came from an open-label, multicenter, first-in-human phase I dose-escalation trial of ivuxolimab. Adults with locally advanced or metastatic head and neck squamous cell, hepatocellular, melanoma or renal cell carcinoma were enrolled in the trial. CD4+ and CD8+ T cells were sorted separately from peripheral blood before TCR sequencing. What the authors observed across the whole study: The antigen specificity of the clonally expanded peripheral T cells was not determined. In partial responders in the 0.1-3.0 mg/kg groups, normalized peripheral clonal expansion was found to be among the lowest, especially among CD8+ T cells. On average, CD8+ T cells showed more expanded clones than CD4+ T cells after ivuxolimab. Low levels of normalized T-cell clonal expansion were also seen in some patients who did not respond. At doses of 0.1 to 3.0 mg/kg, clonal expansion of both CD4+ and CD8+ blood T cells was observed from baseline to week 6.

This TCR was sampled from an adult with an advanced solid tumor such as melanoma, head and neck, liver or kidney cancer. The sample in question was CD4+ or CD8+ T cells sorted from blood, obtained in a trial of the OX40 agonist ivuxolimab.

The CDR3 reads CAISESKGAGTGELFF. The DNA sequence follows: TGTGCCATCAGTGAGTCAAAAGGGGCGGGTACCGGGGAGCTGTTTTTT. This receptor chain uses TRBV10-3 and TRBJ2-2; the D segment might be TRBD1 or TRBD2, since each matches 5 bases. From cysteine to phenylalanine, the CDR3 is 16 amino acids long. The kept DNA is CDR3 alone, 48 bases in frame from the first base. The germline V gene specifies ENHRY as CDR1 and SYGVKD as CDR2. V is pared back by 0 bases and J by 5 bases, with 13 bases lying between the germline termini.